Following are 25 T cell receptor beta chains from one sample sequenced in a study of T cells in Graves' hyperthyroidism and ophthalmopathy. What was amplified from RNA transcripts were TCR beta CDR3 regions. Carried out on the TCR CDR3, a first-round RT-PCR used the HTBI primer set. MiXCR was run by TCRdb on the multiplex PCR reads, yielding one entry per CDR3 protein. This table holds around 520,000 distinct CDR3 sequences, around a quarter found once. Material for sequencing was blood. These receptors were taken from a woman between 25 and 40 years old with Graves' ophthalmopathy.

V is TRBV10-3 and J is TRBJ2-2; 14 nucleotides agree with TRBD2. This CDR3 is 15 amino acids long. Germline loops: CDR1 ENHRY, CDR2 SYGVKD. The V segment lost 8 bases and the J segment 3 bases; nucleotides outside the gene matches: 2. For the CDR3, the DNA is TGTGCCATCCGGGGACTAGCGGGGGACACCGGGGAGCTGTTTTTT. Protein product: CAIRGLAGDTGELFF.

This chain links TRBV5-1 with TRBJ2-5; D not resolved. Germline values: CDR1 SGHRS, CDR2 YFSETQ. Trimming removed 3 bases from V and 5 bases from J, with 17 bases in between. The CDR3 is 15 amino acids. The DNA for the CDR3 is TGCGCCAGCAGCTACCACGACCAAAGCAAGGAGACCCAGTACTTC. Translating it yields CASSYHDQSKETQYF.

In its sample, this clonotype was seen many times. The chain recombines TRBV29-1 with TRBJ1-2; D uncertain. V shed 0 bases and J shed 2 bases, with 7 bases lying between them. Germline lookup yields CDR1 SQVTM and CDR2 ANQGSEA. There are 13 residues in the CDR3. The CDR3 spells CSVEEWSNYGYTF. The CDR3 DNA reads TGCAGCGTTGAAGAGTGGTCAAACTATGGCTACACCTTC.

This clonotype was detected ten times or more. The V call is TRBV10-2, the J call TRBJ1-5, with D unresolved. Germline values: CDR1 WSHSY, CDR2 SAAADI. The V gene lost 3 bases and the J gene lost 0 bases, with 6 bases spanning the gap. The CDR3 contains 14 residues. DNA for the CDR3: TGCGCCAGCAGTGACATCTATAGCAATCAGCCCCAGCATTTT. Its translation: CASSDIYSNQPQHF.

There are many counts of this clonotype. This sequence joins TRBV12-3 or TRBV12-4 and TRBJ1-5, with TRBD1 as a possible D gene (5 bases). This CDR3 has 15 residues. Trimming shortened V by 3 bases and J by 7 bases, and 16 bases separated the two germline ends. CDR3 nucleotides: TGTGCCAGCAGTTTGACGGACGGGGCTGAGCAGCCCCAGCATTTT. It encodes CASSLTDGAEQPQHF.

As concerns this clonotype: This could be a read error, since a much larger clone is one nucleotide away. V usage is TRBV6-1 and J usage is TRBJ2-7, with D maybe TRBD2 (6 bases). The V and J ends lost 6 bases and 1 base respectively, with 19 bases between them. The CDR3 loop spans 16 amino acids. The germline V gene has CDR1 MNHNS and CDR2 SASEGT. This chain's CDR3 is CASSPAGPSSSYEQYF. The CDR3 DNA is TGTGCCAGCAGCCCCGCGGGACCCAGCTCATCCTACGAGCAGTACTTC.

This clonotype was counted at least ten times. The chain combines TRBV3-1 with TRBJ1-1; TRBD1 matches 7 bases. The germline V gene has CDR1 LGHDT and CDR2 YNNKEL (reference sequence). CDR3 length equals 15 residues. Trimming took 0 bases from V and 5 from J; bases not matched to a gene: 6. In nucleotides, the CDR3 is TGTGCCAGCAGCCAAGACTCGACAGGGAGGACTGAAGCTTTCTTT. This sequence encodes CASSQDSTGRTEAFF. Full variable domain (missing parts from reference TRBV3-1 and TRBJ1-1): DTAVSQTPKYLVTQMGNDKSIKCEQNLGHDTMYWYKQDSKKFLKIMFSYNNKELIINETVPNRFSPKSPDKAHLNLHINSLELGDSAVYFCASSQDSTGRTEAFFGQGTRLTVV.

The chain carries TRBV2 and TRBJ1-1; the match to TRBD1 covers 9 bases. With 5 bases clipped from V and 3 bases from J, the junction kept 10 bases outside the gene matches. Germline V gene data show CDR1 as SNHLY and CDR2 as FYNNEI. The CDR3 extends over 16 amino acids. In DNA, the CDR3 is TGTGCCAGCAGTCGCGGTACAGGGGGCGCGTACACTGAAGCTTTCTTT. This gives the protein CASSRGTGGAYTEAFF.

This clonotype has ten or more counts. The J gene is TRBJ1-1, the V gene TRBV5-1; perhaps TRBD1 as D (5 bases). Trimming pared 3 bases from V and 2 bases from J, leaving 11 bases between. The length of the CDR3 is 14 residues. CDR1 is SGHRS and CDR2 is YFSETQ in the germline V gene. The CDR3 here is CASSWDGRNTEAFF. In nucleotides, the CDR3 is TGCGCCAGCAGCTGGGACGGAAGAAACACTGAAGCTTTCTTT.

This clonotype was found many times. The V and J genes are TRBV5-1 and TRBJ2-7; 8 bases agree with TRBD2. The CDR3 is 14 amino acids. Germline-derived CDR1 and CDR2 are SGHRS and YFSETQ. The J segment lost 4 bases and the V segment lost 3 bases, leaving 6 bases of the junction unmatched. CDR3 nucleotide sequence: TGCGCCAGCAGCTCAGGACTAGCTCAGTACGAGCAGTACTTC. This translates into CASSSGLAQYEQYF.

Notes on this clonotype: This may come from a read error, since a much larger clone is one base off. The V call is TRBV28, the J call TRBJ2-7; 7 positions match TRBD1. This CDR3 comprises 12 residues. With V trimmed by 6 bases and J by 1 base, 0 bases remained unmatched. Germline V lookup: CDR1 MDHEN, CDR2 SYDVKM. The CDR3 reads CASRGQSYEQYF. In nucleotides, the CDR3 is TGTGCCAGCAGGGGACAGTCCTACGAGCAGTACTTC.

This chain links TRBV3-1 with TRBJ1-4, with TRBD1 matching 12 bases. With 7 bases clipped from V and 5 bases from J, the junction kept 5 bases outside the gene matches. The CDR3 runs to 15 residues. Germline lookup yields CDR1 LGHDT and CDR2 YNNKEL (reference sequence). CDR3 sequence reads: CASTGTGGVNEKLFF. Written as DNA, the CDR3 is TGTGCCAGCACGGGGACAGGGGGCGTAAATGAAAAACTGTTTTTT.

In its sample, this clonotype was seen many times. CDR3: CASSLWHQGAGGYTF. CDR3 in DNA: TGTGCCAGCAGTTTATGGCACCAGGGGGCCGGTGGCTACACCTTC. The chain has TRBV28 and TRBJ1-2; 8 bases are a match to TRBD1. The germline V gene has CDR1 MDHEN and CDR2 SYDVKM. J lost 7 bases, V lost 0 bases, and 7 bases had no gene match. CDR3 length equals 15 residues.

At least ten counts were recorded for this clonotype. CDR3 sequence (DNA): TGTGCCAGCAGTTTGTCTCGCGACCCAGGGACCCAGTACTTC. Protein product: CASSLSRDPGTQYF. V and J are TRBV12-3 or TRBV12-4 and TRBJ2-5; the D is unclear. V lost 3 bases, J lost 7 bases, and 15 bases lay in between. The CDR3 covers 14 residues.

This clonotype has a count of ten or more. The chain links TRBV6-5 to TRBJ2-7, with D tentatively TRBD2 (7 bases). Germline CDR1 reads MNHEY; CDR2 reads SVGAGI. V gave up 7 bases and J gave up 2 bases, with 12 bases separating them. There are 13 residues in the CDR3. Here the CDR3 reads CASTVGGAYEQYF. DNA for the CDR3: TGTGCCAGCACCGTAGGGGGGGCCTACGAGCAGTACTTC.

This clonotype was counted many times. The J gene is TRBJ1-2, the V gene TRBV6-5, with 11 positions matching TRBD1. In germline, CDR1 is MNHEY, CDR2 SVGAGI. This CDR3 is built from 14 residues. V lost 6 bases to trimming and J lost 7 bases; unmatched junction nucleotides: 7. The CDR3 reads CASSRTGQGGGYTF. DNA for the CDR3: TGTGCCAGCAGCAGGACGGGACAGGGGGGTGGCTACACCTTC.

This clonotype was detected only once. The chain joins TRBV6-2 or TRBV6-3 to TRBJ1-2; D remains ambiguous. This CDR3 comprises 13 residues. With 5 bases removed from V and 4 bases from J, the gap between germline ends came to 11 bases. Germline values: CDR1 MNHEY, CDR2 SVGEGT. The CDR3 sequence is CASSLNPSYGYTF. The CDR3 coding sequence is TGTGCCAGCAGTCTGAACCCTTCCTATGGCTACACCTTC.

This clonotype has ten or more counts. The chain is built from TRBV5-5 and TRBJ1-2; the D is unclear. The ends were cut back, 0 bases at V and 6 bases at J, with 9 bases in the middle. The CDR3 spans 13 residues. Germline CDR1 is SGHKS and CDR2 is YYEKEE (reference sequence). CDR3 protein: CASSLAQPDGYTF. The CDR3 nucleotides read TGTGCCAGCAGCTTGGCCCAGCCTGATGGCTACACCTTC.

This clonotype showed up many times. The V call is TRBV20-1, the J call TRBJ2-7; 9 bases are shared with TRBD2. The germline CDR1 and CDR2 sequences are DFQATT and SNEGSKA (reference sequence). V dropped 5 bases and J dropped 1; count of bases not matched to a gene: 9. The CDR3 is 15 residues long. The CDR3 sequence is CSALNLAGSSYEQYF. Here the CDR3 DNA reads TGCAGTGCTCTAAACCTAGCGGGGTCTTCCTACGAGCAGTACTTC.

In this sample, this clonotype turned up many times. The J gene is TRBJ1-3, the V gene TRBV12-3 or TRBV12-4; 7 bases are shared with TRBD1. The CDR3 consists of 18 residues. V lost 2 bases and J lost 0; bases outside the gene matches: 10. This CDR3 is CASSLHPGTVHSGNTIYF. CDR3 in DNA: TGTGCCAGCAGTTTACATCCAGGGACAGTTCACTCTGGAAACACCATATATTTT.

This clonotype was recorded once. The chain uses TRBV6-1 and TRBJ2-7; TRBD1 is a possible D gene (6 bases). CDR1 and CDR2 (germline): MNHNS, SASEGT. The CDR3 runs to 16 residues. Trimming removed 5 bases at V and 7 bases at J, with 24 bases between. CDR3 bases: TGTGCCAGCAGTCTCCACCCCGGGCAGGGGAGAGGAGAGCAGTACTTC. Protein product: CASSLHPGQGRGEQYF.

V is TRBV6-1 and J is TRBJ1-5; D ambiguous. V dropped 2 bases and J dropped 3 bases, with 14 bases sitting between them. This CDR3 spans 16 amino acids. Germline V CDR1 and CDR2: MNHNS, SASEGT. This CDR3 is CASSEPVEAVNQPQHF. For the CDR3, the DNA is TGTGCCAGCAGTGAACCGGTGGAGGCGGTCAATCAGCCCCAGCATTTT.

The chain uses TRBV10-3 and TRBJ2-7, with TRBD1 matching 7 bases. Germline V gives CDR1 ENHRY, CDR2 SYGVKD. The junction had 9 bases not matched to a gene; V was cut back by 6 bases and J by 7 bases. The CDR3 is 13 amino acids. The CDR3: CAISLTGQGEQYF. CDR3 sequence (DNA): TGTGCCATCAGCTTGACAGGGCAGGGAGAGCAGTACTTC.

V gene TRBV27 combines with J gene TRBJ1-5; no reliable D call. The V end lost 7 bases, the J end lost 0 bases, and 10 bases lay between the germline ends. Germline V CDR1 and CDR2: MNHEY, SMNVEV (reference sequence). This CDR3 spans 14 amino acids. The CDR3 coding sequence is TGTGCCAGCATCCTAAATTATAGCAATCAGCCCCAGCATTTT. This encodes CASILNYSNQPQHF.

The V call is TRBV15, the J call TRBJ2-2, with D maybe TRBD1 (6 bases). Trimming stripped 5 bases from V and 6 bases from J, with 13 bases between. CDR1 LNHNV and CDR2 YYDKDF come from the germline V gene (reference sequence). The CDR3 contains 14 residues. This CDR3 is CATSGRTEPGELFF. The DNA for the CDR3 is TGTGCCACCAGCGGCCGGACAGAACCCGGGGAGCTGTTTTTT. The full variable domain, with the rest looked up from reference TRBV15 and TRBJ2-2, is DAMVIQNPRYQVTQFGKPVTLSCSQTLNHNVMYWYQQKSSQAPKLLFHYYDKDFNNEADTPDNFQSRRPNTSFCFLDIRSPGLGDTAMYLCATSGRTEPGELFFGEGSRLTVL.